Following are 29 T cell receptor beta chains from one sample sequenced in a study of T cell responses to AZD1222 COVID-19 vaccine. Measured with immunoSEQ multiplex PCR; TCRdb has only the in-frame clones, and not every one. The sample includes around 100,000 clones, 90% of them seen just once. The source material was peripheral blood, sampled on day 0 of AZD1222 vaccination. These receptors all come from an adult in good health.

The gene calls are TRBV27 and TRBJ2-1; D may match TRBD1 or TRBD2 (6 bases each). The CDR3 has 16 amino acids. Between the trimmed V and J ends, which lost 2 bases and 9 bases, there was a span of 20 bases. The germline V gene encodes CDR1 MNHEY and CDR2 SMNVEV (reference sequence). CDR3 residues: CASSLLFTGRWVEQFF. In nucleotides, the CDR3 is TGTGCCAGCAGTTTACTATTTACAGGGAGGTGGGTTGAGCAGTTCTTC.

The chain has TRBV7-6 and TRBJ2-2; D unclear. Germline CDR1 reads SGHVS; CDR2 reads FNYEAQ. The CDR3 loop spans 14 amino acids. V gave up 1 base and J gave up 6 bases, with 9 bases separating them. CDR3 DNA sequence: TGTGCCAGCAGCTTAGGGCCGGGCGCCGGGGAGCTGTTTTTT. Amino acids: CASSLGPGAGELFF.

V gene TRBV6-2 or TRBV6-3 combines with J gene TRBJ2-7; D may be TRBD1 (5 bases). From germline, CDR1 is MNHEY and CDR2 SVGEGT. Between the trimmed V and J ends, which lost 2 bases and 3 bases, there was a span of 17 bases. The CDR3 sequence is 16 residues long. CDR3 coding DNA: TGTGCCAGCAGTTACGAGCCAGCCCAGGGAATCTACGAGCAGTACTTC. Translation: CASSYEPAQGIYEQYF.

This chain connects TRBV7-3 to TRBJ1-1; D is perhaps TRBD1 (6 bases). Trimming pared 5 bases from V and 7 bases from J, leaving 17 bases between. CDR1 and CDR2 from the germline V gene are SGHTA and FQGTGA. CDR3 size: 14 residues. Here the CDR3 reads CASSLGRGGSEAFF. DNA for the CDR3: TGTGCCAGCAGCCTCGGCAGGGGTGGAAGTGAAGCTTTCTTT.

The gene calls are TRBV5-4 and TRBJ1-2; no reliable D call. Germline V gene sequence: CDR1 SGHNT, CDR2 YYREEE (reference sequence). The CDR3 sequence is 13 residues long. The V gene lost 5 bases and the J gene lost 0 bases, with 8 bases spanning the gap. The CDR3: CASRAVANYGYTF. CDR3 DNA sequence: TGTGCCAGCAGGGCAGTAGCTAACTATGGCTACACCTTC.

The chain couples TRBV18 to TRBJ2-4; TRBD1 aligns across 8 bases. V lost 0 bases, J lost 9 bases, and 16 bases stayed unmatched. The CDR3 spans 18 residues. Germline-derived CDR1 and CDR2 are KGHSH and LQKENI. The CDR3 nucleotides read TGTGCCAGCTCACCACCTGTAGGGCAGGGGGCATCTCGAGGCATTCAGTACTTC. Protein sequence: CASSPPVGQGASRGIQYF.

The V and J genes are TRBV29-1 and TRBJ2-1; D remains ambiguous. This CDR3 contains 13 residues. From germline, CDR1 is SQVTM and CDR2 ANQGSEA. Deletions cut 0 bases from V and 5 bases from J, with 8 bases between. CDR3 in amino acids: CSVEDWQNNEQFF. In nucleotides, the CDR3 is TGCAGCGTTGAAGATTGGCAGAACAATGAGCAGTTCTTC.

The genes are TRBV4-1 and TRBJ2-2, with 9 bases aligning to TRBD2. The CDR3 covers 18 residues. The V and J ends lost 1 base and 7 bases, in that order; junction bases with no gene match: 13. Germline V lookup: CDR1 MGHRA, CDR2 YSYEKL. This CDR3 is CASSQGRGSGGPVGELFF. CDR3 DNA: TGCGCCAGCAGCCAAGGCCGGGGGAGCGGGGGGCCCGTCGGGGAGCTGTTTTTT.

The V call is TRBV7-8, the J call TRBJ1-6; 7 nucleotides align to TRBD1. The CDR3 sequence is 15 residues long. V lost 4 bases to trimming and J lost 7 bases; unmatched junction nucleotides: 7. Germline-derived CDR1 and CDR2 are SGHVS and FQNEAQ. This CDR3 reads CASSWKTGLNSPLHF. The DNA for the CDR3 is TGTGCCAGCAGCTGGAAGACAGGGTTGAATTCACCCCTCCACTTT.

This chain uses TRBV5-6 with TRBJ1-2, with 7 nucleotides matching TRBD1. This CDR3 region has 15 residues. V lost 2 bases, J lost 3 bases, and 7 bases stayed unmatched. Germline CDR1 and CDR2: SGHDT and YYEEEE. The CDR3 DNA reads TGTGCCAGCAGCTTCTTCGACAGGGTGGACTATGGCTACACCTTC. Its translation: CASSFFDRVDYGYTF.

The chain combines TRBV10-3 with TRBJ2-5, with TRBD1 as a possible D gene (6 bases). Germline V gene lookup returns CDR1 ENHRY and CDR2 SYGVKD. V dropped 4 bases and J dropped 2 bases, with 11 bases sitting between them. The length of the CDR3 is 14 residues. CDR3 loop: CAISAYRDQETQYF. CDR3 nucleotide sequence: TGTGCCATCAGTGCGTACAGGGATCAAGAGACCCAGTACTTC.

The chain links TRBV5-1 to TRBJ1-6, with no clear D. V was pared by 0 bases and J by 5 bases, with 9 bases between. The CDR3 runs to 15 residues. Germline-derived CDR1 and CDR2 are SGHRS and YFSETQ. The CDR3 coding sequence is TGCGCCAGCAGCTTGGGTCGGCAGGATAATTCACCCCTCCACTTT. Translated: CASSLGRQDNSPLHF.

V gene TRBV6-5 combines with J gene TRBJ2-7; TRBD1 matches at 8 bases. CDR3 length: 16 residues. CDR1 is MNHEY, CDR2 SVGAGI, per germline. J lost 3 bases, V lost 0 bases, and 7 bases had no gene match. The CDR3 loop is CASSYSGSRGLYEQYF. As DNA, the CDR3 is TGTGCCAGCAGTTACTCGGGTAGCAGGGGGCTCTACGAGCAGTACTTC.

This chain joins TRBV28 and TRBJ2-3; possibly TRBD1 for D (5 bases). Germline V CDR1 and CDR2: MDHEN, SYDVKM. The V end was cut by 8 bases, the J end by 3 bases, with 18 bases between. The CDR3 spans 15 residues. The DNA of the CDR3 is TGTGCCAGCCCCCCAGGGTGGGGTAGGACAGATACGCAGTATTTT. It translates to CASPPGWGRTDTQYF.

The J gene is TRBJ2-7, the V gene TRBV7-9, with TRBD2 as a possible D gene (5 bases). The germline V gene encodes CDR1 SEHNR and CDR2 FQNEAQ (reference sequence). The V and J ends lost 6 bases and 2 bases respectively, with 11 bases between them. This CDR3 spans 13 amino acids. The CDR3 sequence: CASRPDSTYEQYF. The DNA for the CDR3 is TGTGCCAGCAGGCCGGACTCAACCTACGAGCAGTACTTC.

The rearrangement joins TRBV9 to TRBJ1-1; D call uncertain. The CDR3 runs 17 residues. CDR1 and CDR2 (germline): SGDLS, YYNGEE. The ends were cut back, 0 bases at V and 5 bases at J, with 20 bases in the middle. CDR3 in DNA: TGTGCCAGCAGCGTAGGATCCTTTTTAGGGATTTCGACTGAAGCTTTCTTT. Residues: CASSVGSFLGISTEAFF. Variable domain in full (rest from reference TRBV9 and TRBJ1-1): DSGVTQTPKHLITATGQRVTLRCSPRSGDLSVYWYQQSLDQGLQFLIQYYNGEERAKGNILERFSAQQFPDLHSELNLSSLELGDSALYFCASSVGSFLGISTEAFFGQGTRLTVV.

DNA of the CDR3: TGTGCCAGCAGGCTCTTCCAGGACTCCTACACCGGGGAGCTGTTTTTT. Protein: CASRLFQDSYTGELFF. The rearrangement joins TRBV2 to TRBJ2-2; possibly TRBD2 for D (5 bases). Trimming removed 6 bases at V and 3 bases at J, with 17 bases between. The CDR3 is made up of 16 amino acids. Germline assignment: CDR1 SNHLY and CDR2 FYNNEI.

This clone was seen just once. The chain carries TRBV6-6 and TRBJ1-6; the D is unclear. V was cut by 4 bases and J by 9 bases, with 13 bases left in between. Germline assignment: CDR1 MNHNY and CDR2 SVGAGI (reference sequence). The CDR3 has 14 residues. The CDR3 loop reads CASSSAGSGSPLHF. The CDR3, as DNA: TGTGCCAGCAGTTCAGCAGGATCCGGTTCACCCCTCCACTTT.

CDR3 sequence (DNA): TGTGCCAGCAGTTTATCCCCGGACAGGGTGGGTGAGCAGTTCTTC. The encoded protein is CASSLSPDRVGEQFF. The chain employs TRBV27 and TRBJ2-1, with 8 bases fitting TRBD1. Germline lookup yields CDR1 MNHEY and CDR2 SMNVEV (reference sequence). Trimming took 0 bases from V and 9 from J; bases not matched to a gene: 7. The CDR3 is made up of 15 amino acids.

This chain joins TRBV12-3 or TRBV12-4 and TRBJ2-1; tentative D call: TRBD2 (5 bases). There are 13 residues in the CDR3. With 3 bases removed from V and 9 bases from J, the gap between germline ends came to 12 bases. The CDR3 spells CASSFGESGEQFF. For the CDR3, the DNA is TGTGCCAGCAGTTTTGGGGAGTCGGGTGAGCAGTTCTTC.

CDR3 region: CASSLNTVVDTQYF. DNA of the CDR3: TGCGCCAGCAGCTTAAACACCGTGGTAGATACGCAGTATTTT. This chain joins TRBV5-1 and TRBJ2-3; no firm D call. The CDR3 consists of 14 residues. Deletions cut 2 bases from V and 5 bases from J, with 12 bases between. Per the germline V gene, CDR1 is SGHRS and CDR2 is YFSETQ.

This clone showed up just once. The gene calls are TRBV7-6 and TRBJ1-1; D remains unclear. The CDR3 is 16 amino acids. The V end was cut by 1 base, the J end by 4 bases, with 16 bases between. The germline CDR1 and CDR2 sequences are SGHVS and FNYEAQ. In DNA form, the CDR3 reads TGTGCCAGCAGCTTAGTAGGGAATCGGGCAAGCACTGAAGCTTTCTTT. Translation: CASSLVGNRASTEAFF.

The chain joins TRBV4-2 to TRBJ2-7, with a weak D call TRBD1 (5 bases). Per the germline V gene, CDR1 is LGHNA and CDR2 is YNFKEQ. This CDR3 comprises 15 residues. V shed 3 bases and J shed 3 bases, with 15 bases lying between them. The CDR3 spells CASSHKVGVDYEQYF. The CDR3 coding sequence is TGTGCCAGCAGCCACAAGGTAGGGGTGGACTACGAGCAGTACTTC.

V gene TRBV12-3 or TRBV12-4 combines with J gene TRBJ1-5; the D is unclear. The CDR3 runs to 13 residues. Trimming removed 5 bases from V and 3 bases from J, with 8 bases in between. DNA for the CDR3: TGTGCCAGCAGTCCACGGCCCAATCAGCCCCAGCATTTT. Its translation is CASSPRPNQPQHF.

The chain recombines TRBV5-1 with TRBJ1-3, with TRBD1 matching 7 bases. CDR1 and CDR2 from the germline V gene are SGHRS and YFSETQ. The junction had 8 bases not matched to a gene; V was cut back by 4 bases and J by 4 bases. This CDR3 has 15 amino acids. The CDR3 spells CASSPGQPGGNTIYF. In DNA, the CDR3 is TGCGCCAGCAGCCCGGGACAGCCGGGCGGAAACACCATATATTTT.

This chain links TRBV3-1 (or the pseudogene TRBV3-2) with TRBJ2-7; D possibly uses TRBD1 or TRBD2 (5 bases each). Germline V gene sequence: CDR1 LGHDT, CDR2 YNNKEL (reference sequence). V gave up 4 bases and J gave up 3 bases, with 19 bases separating them. The CDR3 has 16 amino acids. As DNA, the CDR3 is TGTGCCAGCAGCCCCCGGGGTACGGGGCGCTACTACGAGCAGTACTTC. Residues: CASSPRGTGRYYEQYF.

The sample holds one count of this clone. The rearrangement links TRBV12-5 to TRBJ2-4; 7 nucleotides align to TRBD1. V shed 0 bases and J 4 bases; nucleotides not matched to a gene: 6. The germline CDR1 and CDR2 sequences are LGHNT and FRNRAP. This CDR3 is built from 16 residues. DNA for the CDR3: TGTGCTAGTGGTTTGGTCGTTGACAGGGTAAAAAACATTCAGTACTTC. It codes for CASGLVVDRVKNIQYF. Full variable domain (remainder filled in from reference TRBV12-5 and TRBJ2-4): DARVTQTPRHKVTEMGQEVTMRCQPILGHNTVFWYRQTMMQGLELLAYFRNRAPLDDSGMPKDRFSAEMPDATLATLKIQPSEPRDSAVYFCASGLVVDRVKNIQYFGAGTRLSVL.

The rearrangement joins TRBV19 to TRBJ1-2, with TRBD1 matching 10 bases. The junction had 5 bases not matched to a gene; V was cut back by 5 bases and J by 8 bases. Germline assignment: CDR1 LNHDA and CDR2 SQIVND (reference sequence). The CDR3 runs 13 residues. DNA of the CDR3: TGTGCCAGTAGTCCCCGGGACAGGGGCGGCTACACCTTC. Protein: CASSPRDRGGYTF.

This chain links TRBV11-2 with TRBJ1-1; no firm D call. V lost 0 bases and J 5 bases, leaving 10 bases between the germline ends. This CDR3 is 14 amino acids long. CDR1 is SGHAT, CDR2 FQNNGV, per germline. In DNA form, the CDR3 reads TGTGCCAGCAGCTTAGATCAGTACGGAACTGAAGCTTTCTTT. This sequence encodes CASSLDQYGTEAFF.